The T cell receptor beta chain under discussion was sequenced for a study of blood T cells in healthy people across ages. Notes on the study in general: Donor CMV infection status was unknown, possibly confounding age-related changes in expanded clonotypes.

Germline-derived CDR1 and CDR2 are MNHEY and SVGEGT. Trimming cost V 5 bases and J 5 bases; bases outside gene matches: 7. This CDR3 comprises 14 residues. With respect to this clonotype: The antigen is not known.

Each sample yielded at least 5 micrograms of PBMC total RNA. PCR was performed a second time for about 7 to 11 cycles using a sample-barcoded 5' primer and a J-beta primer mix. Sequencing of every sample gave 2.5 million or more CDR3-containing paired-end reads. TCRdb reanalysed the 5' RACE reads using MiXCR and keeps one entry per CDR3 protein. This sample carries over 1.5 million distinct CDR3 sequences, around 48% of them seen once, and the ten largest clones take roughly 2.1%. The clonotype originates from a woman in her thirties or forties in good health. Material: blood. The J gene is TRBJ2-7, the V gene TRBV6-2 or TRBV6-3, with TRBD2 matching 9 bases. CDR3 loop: CASSRASGANEQYF. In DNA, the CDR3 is TGTGCCAGCAGTAGGGCTAGCGGGGCCAACGAGCAGTACTTC.